This T cell receptor (beta chain) is from a study of blood T cell repertoires in COVID-19. Study-wide context: The origin of the acute and convalescent COVID-19 samples was the United States, Italy and Spain. The analysed material was cDNA or gDNA that came from T cells, B-cell-depleted T cells, or PBMCs.

After removal of 2 bases from V and 5 bases from J, the junction contained 7 bases not matched to a gene. The CDR3 is 14 amino acids. CDR1 is SGHRS and CDR2 is YFSETQ in the germline V gene. Authors' methods: Reference gene primer amplification gave nucleated cell count estimates. Libraries were prepared by immunoSEQ multiplex PCR; TCRdb keeps only in-frame clonotypes and omits some of them. V, J and clone size are taken as reported in that table, and D and trimming were inferred from the DNA itself. The sample includes around 100,000 clones, over 75% seen only once; the top ten take 10% to 15%. This clone was detected many times.

Sequences were obtained from peripheral blood. The chain links TRBV5-1 to TRBJ2-7; TRBD2 matches 7 bases. The sequence was obtained from a human donor in a cohort sampled during active or convalescent COVID-19. The CDR3 DNA reads TGCGCCAGCAGCTTACAACCGGGAGGCGACGAGCAGTACTTC. It is translated as CASSLQPGGDEQYF. The entire variable domain, with the rest obtained from reference TRBV5-1 and TRBJ2-7, is as follows: KAGVTQTPRYLIKTRGQQVTLSCSPISGHRSVSWYQQTPGQGLQFLFEYFSETQRNKGNFPGRFSGRQFSNSRSEMNVSTLELGDSALYLCASSLQPGGDEQYFGPGTRLTVT.